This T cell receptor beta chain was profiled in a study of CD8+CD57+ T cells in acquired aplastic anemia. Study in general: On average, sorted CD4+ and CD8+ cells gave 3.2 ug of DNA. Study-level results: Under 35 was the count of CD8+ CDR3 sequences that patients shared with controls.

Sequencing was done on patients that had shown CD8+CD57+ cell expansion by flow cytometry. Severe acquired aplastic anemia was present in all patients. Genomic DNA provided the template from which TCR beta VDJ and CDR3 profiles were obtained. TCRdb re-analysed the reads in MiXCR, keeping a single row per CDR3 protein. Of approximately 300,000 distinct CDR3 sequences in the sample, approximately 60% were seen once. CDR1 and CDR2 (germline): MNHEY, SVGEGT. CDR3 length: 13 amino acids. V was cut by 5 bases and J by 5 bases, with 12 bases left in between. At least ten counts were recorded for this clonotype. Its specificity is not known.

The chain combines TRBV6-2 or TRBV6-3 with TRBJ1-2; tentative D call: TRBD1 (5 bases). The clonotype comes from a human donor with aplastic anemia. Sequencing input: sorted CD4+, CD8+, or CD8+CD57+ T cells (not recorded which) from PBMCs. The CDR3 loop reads CASSPSGGYGYTF. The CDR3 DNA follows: TGTGCCAGCAGTCCTTCTGGGGGGTATGGCTACACCTTC.